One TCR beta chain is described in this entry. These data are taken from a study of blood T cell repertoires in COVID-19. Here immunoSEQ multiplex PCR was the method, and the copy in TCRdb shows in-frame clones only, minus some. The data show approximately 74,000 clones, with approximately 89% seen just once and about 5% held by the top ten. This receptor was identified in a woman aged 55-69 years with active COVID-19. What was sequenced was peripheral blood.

In DNA, the CDR3 is TGTGCCAGTAGTATGGGAGGGGACGCTGAAGCTTTCTTT. Its translation: CASSMGGDAEAFF. The rearrangement links TRBV19 to TRBJ1-1; D might be TRBD1 (5 bases). The germline V and J ends were trimmed by 3 bases and 6 bases, with 11 bases remaining between them. CDR1 is LNHDA and CDR2 is SQIVND in the germline V gene (reference sequence). The CDR3 extends over 13 amino acids.